The 9 T cell receptor beta chains reported below all come from one sample, sequenced in a study of T cells in Graves' hyperthyroidism and ophthalmopathy. RNA transcripts yielded amplified TCR beta CDR3 regions. Primed by the HTBI set, a first-round RT-PCR was run on the TCR CDR3. Each CDR3 protein is one row after TCRdb ran MiXCR on the multiplex PCR reads. Of a few hundred thousand distinct CDR3 sequences in the sample, roughly 14% were seen once. Input material: blood. Every receptor here comes from a woman under 30 with Graves' hyperthyroidism that later progressed to Graves' ophthalmopathy.

This clonotype was counted ten times or more. The CDR3 nucleotides read TGTGCCAGCAGACGACTAGCGGGAGTTTCCGAGCAGTACTTC. Amino acids: CASRRLAGVSEQYF. This chain links TRBV6-1 with TRBJ2-7, with TRBD2 identical over 12 bases. V was clipped by 6 bases and J by 6 bases; unmatched bases: 6. CDR1 MNHNS and CDR2 SASEGT come from the germline V gene. The CDR3 spans 14 residues.

The V gene is TRBV18, the J gene TRBJ1-1; no clear D gene. V was pared by 2 bases and J by 1 base, with 8 bases between. The CDR3 runs to 14 residues. Germline V lookup: CDR1 KGHSH, CDR2 LQKENI. Written as DNA, the CDR3 is TGTGCCAGCTCACCATCGCAGGCGAACACTGAAGCTTTCTTT. Protein: CASSPSQANTEAFF.

This clonotype has just a few counts. The chain combines TRBV7-6 with TRBJ2-1, with D tentatively TRBD1 (5 bases). The CDR3 has 16 amino acids. Trimming left V 2 bases short and J 8 bases short, with 19 bases between. The germline V gene has CDR1 SGHVS and CDR2 FNYEAQ. The chain's CDR3 is CASSLRGRVNGHEQFF. CDR3 nucleotides: TGTGCCAGCAGCTTACGCGGCAGGGTCAACGGTCATGAGCAGTTCTTC.

The V gene is TRBV3-1, the J gene TRBJ1-1, with 8 bases lining up with TRBD1. The germline gives CDR1 LGHDT, CDR2 YNNKEL (reference sequence). The CDR3 is made up of 15 amino acids. Losses at the gene ends were 6 bases for V and 3 bases for J; bases not matched to a gene: 9. The DNA for the CDR3 is TGTGCCAGCAGTCCCACAGGGGGGGGGTACACTGAAGCTTTCTTT. Protein: CASSPTGGGYTEAFF.

This clonotype is labeled medium-sized (0.01 to 0.1%). CDR3 protein: CASNRGGQYNEQFF. The CDR3 bases are TGTGCCAGCAATCGGGGTGGGCAGTACAATGAGCAGTTCTTC. The V and J genes are TRBV6-1 and TRBJ2-1, with D tentatively TRBD2 (5 bases). With 7 bases removed from V and 4 bases from J, the gap between germline ends came to 14 bases. Germline assignment: CDR1 MNHNS and CDR2 SASEGT. The CDR3 contains 14 residues.

The table lists this clonotype with many counts. The rearrangement links TRBV7-2 to TRBJ2-7, with 9 bases lining up with TRBD2. The CDR3 spans 16 residues. Per the germline V gene, CDR1 is SGHTA and CDR2 is FQGNSA. V lost 5 bases, J lost 3 bases, and 11 bases stayed unmatched. The CDR3 protein is CASSPSVREGYYEQYF. Written as DNA, the CDR3 is TGTGCCAGCAGCCCTAGTGTGCGGGAGGGGTACTACGAGCAGTACTTC.

This clonotype was seen repeatedly, ten times or more. The rearrangement joins TRBV6-1 to TRBJ2-3; 8 nucleotides line up with TRBD2. CDR1 is MNHNS and CDR2 is SASEGT in the germline V gene. V dropped 2 bases and J dropped 8; count of bases not matched to a gene: 9. This CDR3 comprises 15 residues. CDR3 protein: CASSEPGLGFGTQYF. CDR3 sequence (DNA): TGTGCCAGCAGTGAACCGGGACTAGGCTTCGGTACGCAGTATTTT.

The CDR3 nucleotides are TGTGCCAGCAGTCCCCACTCTCGAGGCACTGAAGCTTTCTTT. Encoded protein: CASSPHSRGTEAFF. The chain combines TRBV28 with TRBJ1-1; D not certain. Germline CDR1 is MDHEN and CDR2 is SYDVKM. The CDR3 length is 14 residues. Trimming shortened V by 5 bases and J by 4 bases, and 14 bases separated the two germline ends.

Worth noting for this clonotype: No conserved phenylalanine or tryptophan ends this CDR3, so it is likely a read error. This chain uses TRBV9 with TRBJ2-5, with D possibly TRBD2 on 5 matching bases. The ends were cut back, 4 bases at V and 1 base at J, with 17 bases in the middle. Looked up from germline, CDR1 is SGDLS and CDR2 is YYNGEE. This CDR3 has 16 residues. CDR3 in amino acids: CASSPPGGSPQETQYS. The CDR3 nucleotides read TGTGCCAGCAGCCCCCCCGGTGGGAGTCCCCAAGAGACCCAGTACTCC.